The entry below gives a single TCR beta chain sequence along with its context. The antigen is undetermined. TCRdb redid the calling of the 5' RACE reads with MiXCR, one entry per CDR3 protein. Of hundreds of thousands of distinct CDR3 sequences listed, about 10% are singletons. The entry originates in a study of CD8 T cells in ankylosing spondylitis. The study, taken as a whole, reports: Clones that were linked to disease were CD8+ and were relatively rare in peripheral blood.

Trimming took 9 bases from V and 2 from J, leaving 4 bases between them. CDR1 is SNHLY and CDR2 is FYNNEI in the germline V gene. This CDR3 contains 11 residues. The chain uses TRBV2 and TRBJ2-2; D is unresolved. Source material: blood, either unsorted or a sorted T cell fraction (not recorded which). The TCR sequence derives from a male donor with ankylosing spondylitis or in good health (not recorded which). As DNA, the CDR3 is TGTGCCAGTGCTAACACCGGGGAGCTGTTTTTT. Protein: CASANTGELFF.